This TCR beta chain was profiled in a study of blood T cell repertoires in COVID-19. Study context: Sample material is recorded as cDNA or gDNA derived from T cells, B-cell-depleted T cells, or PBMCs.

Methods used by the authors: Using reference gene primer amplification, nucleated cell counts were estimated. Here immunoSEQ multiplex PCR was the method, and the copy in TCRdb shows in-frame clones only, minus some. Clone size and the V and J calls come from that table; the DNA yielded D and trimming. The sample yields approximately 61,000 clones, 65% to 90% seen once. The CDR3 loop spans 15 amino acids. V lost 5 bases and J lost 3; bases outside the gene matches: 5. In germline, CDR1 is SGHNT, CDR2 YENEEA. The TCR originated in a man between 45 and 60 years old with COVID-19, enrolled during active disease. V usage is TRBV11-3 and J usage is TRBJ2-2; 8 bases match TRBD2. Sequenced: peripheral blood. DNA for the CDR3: TGTGCCAGCAGCCGAAGCGGGAGCGACACCGGGGAGCTGTTTTTT. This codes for CASSRSGSDTGELFF.